These 19 T cell receptor beta chains came from one sample sequenced in a study of response to subunit inactivated influenza vaccine. TCRdb ran MiXCR on the RT-PCR reads and lists one entry per CDR3 protein. The sample includes 800,000 or so distinct CDR3 sequences, over 20% of them seen just once. Sequenced here: PBMCs from blood, sampled approximately 5 days after vaccination. The receptors were sampled from a man aged 50-60 years who received an inactivated influenza vaccine.

The genes are TRBV15 and TRBJ2-3, with 7 positions matching TRBD2. Germline V gene lookup returns CDR1 LNHNV and CDR2 YYDKDF (reference sequence). Trimming took 0 bases from V and 1 from J; bases not matched to a gene: 10. This CDR3 contains 18 residues. The CDR3: CATSREIAGEWGTDTQYF. The CDR3 DNA reads as TGTGCCACCAGCAGAGAGATTGCGGGGGAGTGGGGCACAGATACGCAGTATTTT.

The rearrangement joins TRBV11-2 to TRBJ2-7; 7 positions match TRBD1. In germline, CDR1 is SGHAT, CDR2 FQNNGV. This CDR3 is 15 amino acids long. V dropped 4 bases and J dropped 3; count of bases not matched to a gene: 9. CDR3 sequence (DNA): TGTGCCAGCAGCTATGGGACAGAGCCAGGCTACGAGCAGTACTTC. As protein: CASSYGTEPGYEQYF.

This clonotype was observed a handful of times. V and J are TRBV20-1 and TRBJ2-2; D uncertain. CDR3 length: 14 residues. Germline V lookup: CDR1 DFQATT, CDR2 SNEGSKA (reference sequence). The V end was cut by 3 bases, the J end by 1 base, with 9 bases between. CDR3 DNA: TGCAGTGCTAGTGTGCCGGGGAACACCGGGGAGCTGTTTTTT. Translation: CSASVPGNTGELFF.

The chain is built from TRBV11-2 and TRBJ2-5, with D unresolved. Germline loops: CDR1 SGHAT, CDR2 FQNNGV. Between the trimmed V and J ends, which lost 1 base and 4 bases, there was a span of 13 bases. The CDR3 is 15 amino acids. The CDR3 sequence is CASSLVHPLPETQYF. The CDR3 region has the DNA TGTGCCAGCAGCTTAGTACATCCCTTGCCAGAGACCCAGTACTTC.

The rearrangement uses TRBV20-1 and TRBJ2-7; tentative D call: TRBD2 (7 bases). V was cut by 3 bases and J by 4 bases, with 22 bases left in between. There are 16 residues in the CDR3. Germline V gives CDR1 DFQATT, CDR2 SNEGSKA (reference sequence). DNA for the CDR3: TGCAGTGCTAGCGGAACGAGACTAGGGGGGGTATACGAGCAGTACTTC. Translating gives CSASGTRLGGVYEQYF.

This clonotype came up a few times. This chain connects TRBV7-9 to TRBJ2-2; D is perhaps TRBD1 (5 bases). Trimming shortened V by 4 bases and J by 6 bases, and 9 bases separated the two germline ends. Germline lookup yields CDR1 SEHNR and CDR2 FQNEAQ (reference sequence). The CDR3 is made up of 13 amino acids. CDR3 nucleotide sequence: TGTGCCAGCAGCTGGGGCGGTCCCGGGGAGCTGTTTTTT. Its protein product is CASSWGGPGELFF.

This clonotype was counted between two and nine times. V and J are TRBV5-6 and TRBJ2-2; TRBD2 aligns across 13 bases. This CDR3 has 14 residues. V lost 3 bases, J lost 8 bases, and 1 base stayed unmatched. Germline loops: CDR1 SGHDT, CDR2 YYEEEE. The CDR3 nucleotides are TGTGCCAGCAGCTGGACTAGCGGGAGTGGGGAGCTGTTTTTT. Translated: CASSWTSGSGELFF.

About this clonotype: At one of its ends the junction is not consistent with the germline gene, which may arise from a read error. The chain employs TRBV28 and TRBJ2-1; tentatively, D is TRBD1 (6 bases). Germline CDR1 is MDHEN and CDR2 is SYDVKM. This CDR3 is built from 15 residues. CDR3: CVSRVRGQSLNEQFF. CDR3 coding DNA: TGTGTCAGCAGAGTCAGGGGCCAGAGTCTCAATGAGCAGTTCTTC.

The chain links TRBV29-1 to TRBJ2-7; TRBD1 matches at 8 bases. CDR1 and CDR2 from the germline V gene are SQVTM and ANQGSEA. V lost 3 bases, J lost 0 bases, and 7 bases stayed unmatched. CDR3 length: 15 residues. The CDR3 sequence: CSVEGGDRSSYEQYF. The CDR3 DNA follows: TGCAGCGTTGAGGGCGGGGACAGGTCCTCCTACGAGCAGTACTTC.

This clonotype has more than one count but fewer than ten. The rearrangement links TRBV12-3 or TRBV12-4 to TRBJ1-5; unclear D gene. The CDR3 is 14 residues long. V gave up 5 bases and J gave up 0 bases, with 8 bases separating them. The CDR3 region has the DNA TGTGCCAGCAGTGGGATTTATAGCAATCAGCCCCAGCATTTT. Translating gives CASSGIYSNQPQHF.

The chain employs TRBV6-2 or TRBV6-3 and TRBJ1-2, with a possible D match to TRBD1 (6 bases). There are 13 residues in the CDR3. V lost 9 bases and J lost 8, with 19 bases in between. The germline V gene has CDR1 MNHEY and CDR2 SVGEGT. The CDR3 region is CASTDRTSEGYTF. In DNA, the CDR3 is TGTGCCAGTACTGACAGGACCTCGGAAGGCTACACCTTC.

The genes are TRBV9 and TRBJ2-1; D is undetermined. Per germline, CDR1 SGDLS and CDR2 YYNGEE. V was cut by 3 bases and J by 0 bases, with 13 bases left in between. This CDR3 has 16 residues. CDR3 coding DNA: TGTGCCAGCAGCGACGGTGGGTCGGTCTCCTACAATGAGCAGTTCTTC. It yields the protein CASSDGGSVSYNEQFF. The whole variable domain, filled in from reference TRBV9 and TRBJ2-1, reads DSGVTQTPKHLITATGQRVTLRCSPRSGDLSVYWYQQSLDQGLQFLIQYYNGEERAKGNILERFSAQQFPDLHSELNLSSLELGDSALYFCASSDGGSVSYNEQFFGPGTRLTVL.

The chain couples TRBV27 to TRBJ2-7; no firm D call. The CDR3 spans 13 residues. The V end was cut by 5 bases, the J end by 3 bases, with 11 bases between. Per the germline V gene, CDR1 is MNHEY and CDR2 is SMNVEV (reference sequence). CDR3 in amino acids: CASSVTRFYEQYF. CDR3 nucleotides: TGTGCCAGCAGTGTTACAAGATTCTACGAGCAGTACTTC.

The CDR3 DNA reads TGTGCCAGCACCTACGGGGGGGCTTACACAGATACGCAGTATTTT. The encoded protein is CASTYGGAYTDTQYF. This chain connects TRBV6-2 or TRBV6-3 to TRBJ2-3; 8 bases map to TRBD2. The V and J ends lost 7 bases and 2 bases, in that order; junction bases with no gene match: 8. CDR1 is MNHEY and CDR2 is SVGEGT in the germline V gene. The CDR3 totals 15 residues.

Only a few counts were recorded for this clonotype. The chain employs TRBV4-3 and TRBJ2-1, with unresolved D. This CDR3 is 13 amino acids long. Trimming pared 0 bases from V and 7 bases from J, leaving 7 bases between. The germline CDR1 and CDR2 sequences are LGHNA and YSLEER. This chain's CDR3 is CASSQEVRNEQFF. The CDR3 coding sequence is TGCGCCAGCAGCCAAGAAGTCCGGAATGAGCAGTTCTTC.

The chain combines TRBV5-1 with TRBJ2-7, with D possibly being TRBD1 (5 bases). Between the trimmed V and J ends, which lost 0 bases and 6 bases, there was a span of 13 bases. The CDR3 runs to 14 residues. Germline values: CDR1 SGHRS, CDR2 YFSETQ. The CDR3 nucleotides read TGCGCCAGCAGCTTGGGGCAGGGATTTGGCGAGCAGTACTTC. This codes for CASSLGQGFGEQYF.

The CDR3 spells CSARDVLAGGFTDTQYF. The CDR3 DNA follows: TGCAGTGCTAGAGATGTTCTAGCGGGGGGGTTCACAGATACGCAGTATTTT. The V gene is TRBV20-1, the J gene TRBJ2-3; 12 positions match TRBD2. The trim removed 0 bases at V and 2 bases at J, leaving 6 bases unmatched. Germline loops: CDR1 DFQATT, CDR2 SNEGSKA (reference sequence). The CDR3 extends over 17 amino acids.

The V call is TRBV7-2, the J call TRBJ2-5; maybe TRBD2 (5 bases). V lost 0 bases to trimming and J lost 4 bases, with 12 bases between them. The CDR3 covers 15 residues. The germline V gene has CDR1 SGHTA and CDR2 FQGNSA. For the CDR3, the DNA is TGTGCCAGCAGCTTAGCGCTGGCGGGTGGAGAGACCCAGTACTTC. As protein: CASSLALAGGETQYF.

This clonotype has a count of ten or more. This sequence joins TRBV29-1 and TRBJ2-7; D may be TRBD1 (7 bases). Trimming removed 6 bases from V and 3 bases from J, with 18 bases in between. CDR3 size: 14 residues. The germline CDR1 and CDR2 sequences are SQVTM and ANQGSEA. The CDR3 region has the DNA TGCAGCGTCGGGATGACAGGGCGGGACTACGAGCAGTACTTC. Protein product: CSVGMTGRDYEQYF.